These 30 T cell receptor beta chains originate from one sample sequenced in a study of blood T cell repertoires in COVID-19. This table comes from immunoSEQ multiplex PCR, and its TCRdb copy is limited to in-frame clones, with some not included. The repertoire holds about 240,000 clones, with 80% to 85% as singletons. Specimen: peripheral blood. Receptor source: a woman over 75 with COVID-19, enrolled during active disease.

This chain links TRBV14 with TRBJ2-5; 10 bases match TRBD1. After removal of 4 bases from V and 5 bases from J, the junction contained 7 bases not matched to a gene. Germline CDR1 and CDR2: SGHDN and FVKESK. The CDR3 spans 15 residues. The CDR3 sequence: CASSPRDRGYETQYF. CDR3 in DNA: TGTGCCAGCAGCCCCCGGGACAGGGGATACGAGACCCAGTACTTC. Full variable domain (missing parts from reference TRBV14 and TRBJ2-5): EAGVTQFPSHSVIEKGQTVTLRCDPISGHDNLYWYRRVMGKEIKFLLHFVKESKQDESGMPNNRFLAERTGGTYSTLKVQPAELEDSGVYFCASSPRDRGYETQYFGPGTRLLVL.

The chain is built from TRBV7-2 and TRBJ2-1; D ambiguous. V was trimmed by 5 bases and J by 3 bases, leaving 5 bases between them. Germline V gene sequence: CDR1 SGHTA, CDR2 FQGNSA. This CDR3 comprises 12 residues. CDR3 protein: CASSRDYNEQFF. The CDR3 bases are TGTGCCAGCAGCCGAGACTACAATGAGCAGTTCTTC.

The CDR3 DNA reads as TGTGCCAGCAGCTTGGAAAGGGGCCGGAGCTCCTACAATGAGCAGTTCTTC. As protein: CASSLERGRSSYNEQFF. The V and J genes are TRBV5-6 and TRBJ2-1; the D gene is possibly TRBD1 (5 bases). This CDR3 region has 17 residues. V dropped 0 bases and J dropped 0 bases, with 13 bases sitting between them. Germline V gives CDR1 SGHDT, CDR2 YYEEEE.

The J gene is TRBJ1-3, the V gene TRBV7-2; no reliable D call. Germline values: CDR1 SGHTA, CDR2 FQGNSA. V lost 5 bases and J lost 5, with 10 bases in between. CDR3 length: 13 amino acids. CDR3 DNA: TGTGCCAGCAGCCAGATAAACCGAAACACCATATATTTT. This translates into CASSQINRNTIYF.

The chain combines TRBV3-1 (or the pseudogene TRBV3-2) with TRBJ2-7; 8 bases line up with TRBD1. V gave up 2 bases and J gave up 6 bases; unmatched junction bases: 6. The CDR3 sequence is 14 residues long. CDR1 and CDR2 from the germline V gene are LGHDT and YNNKEL (reference sequence). The CDR3 loop is CASSQSSTGGEQYF. In nucleotides, the CDR3 is TGTGCCAGCAGCCAAAGTAGTACAGGGGGCGAGCAGTACTTC.

V and J are TRBV7-6 and TRBJ2-2; 7 bases align to TRBD1. The CDR3 loop spans 18 amino acids. CDR1 is SGHVS and CDR2 is FNYEAQ in the germline V gene. Germline trimming cut 3 bases from V and 7 bases from J; bases unmatched to any gene: 17. DNA of the CDR3: TGTGCCAGCAGCTTGAGAGCCGGGACAGCAAACAGGGGCGGGGAGCTGTTTTTT. The encoded protein is CASSLRAGTANRGGELFF.

V usage is TRBV2 and J usage is TRBJ1-4; tentative D call: TRBD1 (5 bases). V was pared by 8 bases and J by 5 bases, with 15 bases between. From germline, CDR1 is SNHLY and CDR2 FYNNEI. CDR3 size: 14 residues. CDR3 bases: TGTGCCAGCGAGTGGGGGAGGTCGAATGAAAAACTGTTTTTT. It translates to CASEWGRSNEKLFF.

The chain uses TRBV30 and TRBJ1-2; no clear D. Looked up from germline, CDR1 is GTSNPN and CDR2 is SVGIG (reference sequence). The CDR3 consists of 13 residues. Trimming cost V 2 bases and J 5 bases, with 12 bases left between them. The CDR3 is CAWSLRPEYGYTF. CDR3 bases: TGTGCCTGGAGTTTGCGGCCAGAGTATGGCTACACCTTC. Based on the CDR3 plus reference TRBV30 and TRBJ1-2, the full variable domain is SQTIHQWPATLVQPVGSPLSLECTVEGTSNPNLYWYRQAAGRGLQLLFYSVGIGQISSEVPQNLSASRPQDRQFILSSKKLLLSDSGFYLCAWSLRPEYGYTFGSGTRLTVV.

This clone was seen more than once but under ten times. The gene calls are TRBV27 and TRBJ1-5, with 7 bases matching TRBD1. From germline, CDR1 is MNHEY and CDR2 SMNVEV (reference sequence). Trimming removed 3 bases from V and 2 bases from J; junction bases left unmatched: 4. The CDR3 extends over 15 amino acids. CDR3 region: CASSLNRGGNQPQHF. DNA of the CDR3: TGTGCCAGCAGTTTGAACAGGGGAGGCAATCAGCCCCAGCATTTT.

The chain recombines TRBV4-1 with TRBJ2-7; 9 nucleotides agree with TRBD2. V dropped 1 base and J dropped 0; count of bases not matched to a gene: 16. The CDR3 consists of 20 residues. The germline gives CDR1 MGHRA, CDR2 YSYEKL. Here the CDR3 DNA reads TGCGCCAGCAGCCAAGGTCCAGGAGCGGGGGGTTACTTAAGCTCCTACGAGCAGTACTTC. Amino acids: CASSQGPGAGGYLSSYEQYF.

Only a few counts were recorded for this clone. V usage is TRBV6-5 and J usage is TRBJ1-2; D is possibly TRBD1 (6 bases). The CDR3 is made up of 14 amino acids. The V gene's germline CDR1 is MNHEY and CDR2 SVGAGI. Trimming took 7 bases from V and 4 from J, leaving 16 bases between them. The CDR3 protein is CASTRGYWGYGYTF. The CDR3 nucleotides read TGTGCCAGCACCAGGGGCTATTGGGGCTATGGCTACACCTTC.

This sequence joins TRBV20-1 and TRBJ2-7, with a weak D call TRBD2 (5 bases). CDR3 length equals 16 residues. V gave up 3 bases and J gave up 3 bases, with 21 bases separating them. In germline, CDR1 is DFQATT, CDR2 SNEGSKA (reference sequence). The DNA for the CDR3 is TGCAGTGCTAGTGGCGGGTTACCCCGAGGGATCTACGAGCAGTACTTC. Protein product: CSASGGLPRGIYEQYF.

Points on this clone: The junction and the germline gene differ at one end; a read error may be behind it. The chain couples TRBV5-5 to TRBJ1-1; D is unresolved. The CDR3 totals 13 residues. Germline V CDR1 and CDR2: SGHKS, YYEKEE (reference sequence). CDR3 nucleotides: TGTGCCAGCAACTTGGCAGTGAACACTGAAGCTTTCTTT. Translated: CASNLAVNTEAFF.

This chain joins TRBV5-1 and TRBJ2-5; a possible D gene is TRBD2 (6 bases). Trimming removed 0 bases at V and 4 bases at J, with 10 bases between. Germline CDR1 reads SGHRS; CDR2 reads YFSETQ. This CDR3 has 14 amino acids. CDR3 sequence: CASSLEGGPETQYF. In nucleotides, the CDR3 is TGCGCCAGCAGCTTGGAAGGAGGGCCAGAGACCCAGTACTTC. Full variable domain (rest looked up from reference TRBV5-1 and TRBJ2-5): KAGVTQTPRYLIKTRGQQVTLSCSPISGHRSVSWYQQTPGQGLQFLFEYFSETQRNKGNFPGRFSGRQFSNSRSEMNVSTLELGDSALYLCASSLEGGPETQYFGPGTRLLVL.

This clone has only one observation. The rearrangement links TRBV10-3 to TRBJ1-1; the match to TRBD1 covers 7 bases. The CDR3 loop spans 17 amino acids. CDR1 ENHRY and CDR2 SYGVKD come from the germline V gene. With 0 bases clipped from V and 0 bases from J, the junction kept 7 bases outside the gene matches. CDR3 sequence: CAISESPGQIMNTEAFF. The CDR3 DNA sequence: TGTGCCATCAGTGAGTCTCCGGGACAGATAATGAACACTGAAGCTTTCTTT.

This rearrangement joins TRBV11-1 to TRBJ1-1; 8 bases fit TRBD1. The junction had 2 bases not matched to a gene; V was cut back by 3 bases and J by 8 bases. Germline CDR1 SGHAT, CDR2 FQDESV (reference sequence). The CDR3 runs to 12 residues. The CDR3 sequence: CASSFWDREAFF. In nucleotides, the CDR3 is TGTGCCAGCAGCTTTTGGGACAGGGAAGCTTTCTTT.

This chain links TRBV7-2 with TRBJ2-7, with TRBD2 matching 7 bases. Germline-derived CDR1 and CDR2 are SGHTA and FQGNSA. With V trimmed by 5 bases and J by 1 base, 8 bases remained unmatched. CDR3 length equals 15 residues. CDR3 in amino acids: CASSERTRGSYEQYF. The CDR3 nucleotides read TGTGCCAGCAGCGAGAGGACTAGGGGATCCTACGAGCAGTACTTC.

This chain uses TRBV27 with TRBJ1-1, with 10 bases lining up with TRBD1. The CDR3 is made up of 15 amino acids. The V segment lost 5 bases and the J segment 3 bases; nucleotides outside the gene matches: 6. Germline-derived CDR1 and CDR2 are MNHEY and SMNVEV (reference sequence). The CDR3 DNA reads TGTGCCAGCAGTCCTCGGACAGGGGGATACACTGAAGCTTTCTTT. The encoded protein is CASSPRTGGYTEAFF.

The table lists this clone with a count of one. The CDR3 is CASSFLVSGTDTQYF. The CDR3 nucleotides are TGTGCCAGCAGTTTCCTAGTTAGTGGCACAGATACGCAGTATTTT. The chain joins TRBV2 to TRBJ2-3; no reliable D call. The CDR3 totals 15 residues. Germline V gene data show CDR1 as SNHLY and CDR2 as FYNNEI. Trimming took 5 bases from V and 1 from J, leaving 13 bases between them.

CDR3 nucleotides: TGTGCCAGTAGTCCCCTTGGGGAGTTTAATGAGCAGTTCTTC. Its protein is CASSPLGEFNEQFF. V gene TRBV19 combines with J gene TRBJ2-1; TRBD2 might be the D (5 bases). Deletions cut 5 bases from V and 7 bases from J, with 15 bases between. The CDR3 length is 14 residues. Germline loops: CDR1 LNHDA, CDR2 SQIVND (reference sequence).

This rearrangement joins TRBV6-5 to TRBJ2-7; 12 nucleotides agree with TRBD1. Germline V CDR1 and CDR2: MNHEY, SVGAGI. V shed 0 bases, J shed 5 bases, and the junction held 2 bases outside the gene matches. The CDR3 sequence is 15 residues long. The CDR3 region is CASSYSRDRGHEQYF. The CDR3 nucleotides read TGTGCCAGCAGTTACTCGAGGGACAGGGGGCACGAGCAGTACTTC.

The V and J genes are TRBV11-2 and TRBJ2-6; weak D call: TRBD1 (5 bases). Trimming stripped 5 bases from V and 3 bases from J, with 14 bases between. The CDR3 runs to 16 residues. Per the germline V gene, CDR1 is SGHAT and CDR2 is FQNNGV. The CDR3 region has the DNA TGTGCCAGCAGCCCGGTCAGGGCTGGTGGGGCCAACGTCCTGACTTTC. Its protein product is CASSPVRAGGANVLTF.

The V gene is TRBV20-1, the J gene TRBJ1-5; no firm D call. Trimming shortened V by 3 bases and J by 5 bases, and 5 bases separated the two germline ends. The CDR3 loop spans 11 amino acids. Germline V lookup: CDR1 DFQATT, CDR2 SNEGSKA (reference sequence). This chain's CDR3 is CSASPDQPQHF. DNA for the CDR3: TGCAGTGCTAGCCCGGATCAGCCCCAGCATTTT.

V usage is TRBV10-2 and J usage is TRBJ1-1; D ambiguous. The germline CDR1 and CDR2 sequences are WSHSY and SAAADI. Trimming left V 8 bases short and J 1 base short, with 11 bases between. This CDR3 contains 13 residues. The CDR3 sequence: CASVKAGNTEAFF. In DNA, the CDR3 is TGCGCCAGCGTTAAAGCGGGGAACACTGAAGCTTTCTTT.

This clone was observed a handful of times. The chain links TRBV5-4 to TRBJ1-1, with D perhaps TRBD1 (5 bases). The V and J ends lost 4 bases and 5 bases respectively, with 21 bases between them. CDR1 and CDR2 (germline): SGHNT, YYREEE (reference sequence). This CDR3 has 16 amino acids. This chain's CDR3 is CASSQGALQLGTEAFF. DNA of the CDR3: TGTGCCAGCAGCCAAGGGGCCCTACAGTTAGGAACTGAAGCTTTCTTT.

The V and J genes are TRBV30 and TRBJ1-4; 10 nucleotides align to TRBD1. The CDR3 covers 17 residues. The germline V gene encodes CDR1 GTSNPN and CDR2 SVGIG (reference sequence). With V trimmed by 3 bases and J by 1 base, 8 bases remained unmatched. In DNA, the CDR3 is TGTGCCTGGAGCGGACAGGGGGGCGGAGAAACTAATGAAAAACTGTTTTTT. It translates to CAWSGQGGGETNEKLFF. Using reference TRBV30 and TRBJ1-4 for the parts outside the CDR3, the full variable domain is SQTIHQWPATLVQPVGSPLSLECTVEGTSNPNLYWYRQAAGRGLQLLFYSVGIGQISSEVPQNLSASRPQDRQFILSSKKLLLSDSGFYLCAWSGQGGGETNEKLFFGSGTQLSVL.

This chain joins TRBV24-1 and TRBJ2-1, with 7 bases aligning to TRBD2. V was clipped by 5 bases and J by 1 base; unmatched bases: 7. The germline CDR1 and CDR2 sequences are KGHDR and SFDVKD. CDR3 length equals 16 residues. CDR3 DNA: TGTGCCACCAGTGGGGGAGCGGGACGTTCCTACAATGAGCAGTTCTTC. Its protein product is CATSGGAGRSYNEQFF.

This chain uses TRBV9 with TRBJ2-1; TRBD1 matches at 7 bases. V shed 0 bases, J shed 0 bases, and the junction held 3 bases outside the gene matches. Germline V gene data show CDR1 as SGDLS and CDR2 as YYNGEE. CDR3 size: 16 residues. The CDR3: CASSVGGQSSYNEQFF. The CDR3 DNA reads as TGTGCCAGCAGCGTAGGGGGACAGAGCTCCTACAATGAGCAGTTCTTC.

The chain carries TRBV11-3 and TRBJ1-4; 9 bases match TRBD1. V lost 0 bases to trimming and J lost 7 bases; unmatched junction nucleotides: 6. The CDR3 runs to 16 residues. From germline, CDR1 is SGHNT and CDR2 YENEEA. CDR3 amino acids: CASSLDRTGEGEKLFF. For the CDR3, the DNA is TGTGCCAGCAGCTTAGATCGGACAGGGGAGGGTGAAAAACTGTTTTTT.

This rearrangement joins TRBV19 to TRBJ2-1; tentative D call: TRBD1 (6 bases). V gave up 6 bases and J gave up 5 bases, with 14 bases separating them. Germline V gene data show CDR1 as LNHDA and CDR2 as SQIVND (reference sequence). This CDR3 comprises 14 residues. Written as DNA, the CDR3 is TGTGCCAGTAGAAGACAGGTAAACGACAATGAGCAGTTCTTC. This encodes CASRRQVNDNEQFF.